This is a list of T cell receptor beta chains from one sample in a study of early T cells in non-severe SARS-CoV-2 infection. MiXCR, applied by TCRdb to the 5' RACE reads, yields one record per CDR3 protein. The sample yields more than 85,000 distinct CDR3 sequences, about an eighth seen once. The sequenced material came from whole blood. These receptors originate from an adult who was a healthcare worker with PCR-confirmed SARS-CoV-2 infection or an uninfected control (not recorded which). Each CDR3 is given with its conserved first and last residue. D genes are given only for firm matches. For some rows the clone size is stated as once, few or many, or as a class when expanded; others skip it.

D gene	clone size	V gene	J gene	CDR3 protein	CDR3 DNA
NA	many	TRBV11-2	TRBJ2-3	CASSLAVPDTQYF	TGTGCCAGCAGCTTAGCTGTACCAGATACGCAGTATTTT
NA	NA	TRBV29-1	TRBJ2-5	CSVLGVNQETQYF	TGCAGCGTCCTCGGCGTCAATCAAGAGACCCAGTACTTC
TRBD2	NA	TRBV2	TRBJ2-4	CASNHGSGTSTAIQYF	TGTGCCAGCAACCATGGCTCCGGGACTAGCACGGCCATTCAGTACTTC
NA	NA	TRBV9	TRBJ1-1	CASSVNPKGGGVHNTEAFF	TGTGCCAGCAGCGTAAACCCCAAAGGAGGGGGGGTTCATAACACTGAAGCTTTCTTT
TRBD2	NA	TRBV10-1	TRBJ2-1	CASSEREGRNEQFF	TGCGCCAGTTCCGAGCGGGAGGGGCGGAATGAGCAGTTCTTC
TRBD2	NA	TRBV5-4	TRBJ2-2	CASSPGGGTTGELFF	TGTGCCAGCAGCCCCGGCGGGGGGACCACCGGGGAGCTGTTTTTT
NA	many	TRBV20-1	TRBJ2-7	CSGLVVYEQYF	TGCAGTGGACTAGTGGTCTACGAGCAGTACTTC
TRBD2	many	TRBV18	TRBJ2-5	CASSPRLASGGQETQYF	TGTGCCAGCTCACCACGTCTCGCTAGCGGGGGACAAGAGACCCAGTACTTC
TRBD2	NA	TRBV20-1	TRBJ2-1	CSARKRERANEQFF	TGCAGTGCTAGAAAGCGGGAGAGGGCTAATGAGCAGTTCTTC
TRBD1	NA	TRBV29-1	TRBJ2-7	CSVRDRVYEQYF	TGCAGCGTCCGGGACAGGGTCTACGAGCAGTACTTC
NA	NA	TRBV29-1	TRBJ2-5	CSATGETQYF	TGCAGCGCTACGGGGGAGACCCAGTACTTC
NA	NA	TRBV28	TRBJ1-1	CASSSSGRVTEAFF	TGTGCCAGCAGCTCTTCGGGGCGGGTCACTGAAGCTTTCTTT
NA	NA	TRBV9	TRBJ2-5	CASSPNLGGTETQYF	TGTGCCAGCAGCCCCAACCTCGGGGGAACGGAGACCCAGTACTTC
NA	many	TRBV12-3/TRBV12-4	TRBJ2-1	CASRDSSYNEQFF	TGTGCCAGCAGGGACAGCTCCTACAATGAGCAGTTCTTC
NA	few	TRBV7-2	TRBJ2-5	CASSLRFTTQYF	TGTGCCAGCAGCTTAAGATTTACGACCCAGTACTTC
TRBD1	NA	TRBV2	TRBJ1-6	CASSEAGDRNNSPLHF	TGTGCCAGCAGTGAAGCGGGGGACAGGAATAATTCACCCCTCCACTTT
NA	few	TRBV15	TRBJ1-3	CATSRVKNNLGNTIYF	TGTGCCACCAGCAGAGTCAAGAACAACCTCGGAAACACCATATATTTT
TRBD2	NA	TRBV4-3	TRBJ2-1	CASSTSGNEQFF	TGCGCCAGCAGCACTAGCGGGAATGAGCAGTTCTTC
NA	few	TRBV5-6	TRBJ2-1	CASSPGGGYNEQFF	TGTGCCAGCAGCCCTGGTGGGGGCTACAATGAGCAGTTCTTC
NA	few	TRBV4-1	TRBJ1-5	CASSQDPGRDTPQHF	TGCGCCAGCAGCCAAGATCCGGGGCGGGATACGCCCCAGCATTTT
TRBD2	many	TRBV6-5	TRBJ2-1	CASGIEGRLADYNEQFF	TGTGCCAGCGGAATCGAGGGAAGACTAGCGGACTACAATGAGCAGTTCTTC
NA	many	TRBV11-3	TRBJ2-2	CASSLRSSGAGGTGELFF	TGTGCCAGCAGCTTAAGGTCTTCGGGGGCCGGAGGCACCGGGGAGCTGTTTTTT
NA	NA	TRBV20-1	TRBJ2-3	CSAPNGDTQYF	TGCAGTGCCCCGAATGGGGATACGCAGTATTTT
TRBD2	few	TRBV9	TRBJ2-7	CASSVETGGRDEQYF	TGTGCCAGCAGCGTCGAGACGGGAGGAAGAGACGAGCAGTACTTC
NA	NA	TRBV20-1	TRBJ2-6	CSALQGSGANVLTF	TGCAGTGCTTTGCAGGGCTCTGGGGCCAACGTCCTGACTTTC
TRBD1	many	TRBV25-1	TRBJ1-2	CASSELGTVNYGYTF	TGTGCCAGCAGTGAACTGGGGACAGTTAACTATGGCTACACCTTC
NA	few	TRBV4-1	TRBJ1-2	CASSQSSGTYGYTF	TGCGCCAGCAGCCAATCCTCTGGGACCTATGGCTACACCTTC
TRBD1	NA	TRBV7-7	TRBJ2-1	CASSPGQGAVGEQFF	TGTGCCAGCAGCCCGGGACAGGGGGCGGTGGGTGAGCAGTTCTTC
NA	NA	TRBV7-9	TRBJ2-6	CASSLVRAANSGANVLTF	TGTGCCAGCAGCTTAGTAAGGGCAGCCAACTCTGGGGCCAACGTCCTGACTTTC
TRBD2	NA	TRBV7-2	TRBJ2-7	CASSFLAGAGEQYF	TGTGCCAGCAGCTTTCTAGCGGGAGCGGGTGAGCAGTACTTC
NA	few	TRBV27	TRBJ1-1	CASNAGGIAFF	TGTGCCAGCAACGCGGGCGGGATAGCTTTCTTT
NA	many	TRBV20-1	TRBJ2-7	CSASGSSYEQYF	TGCAGTGCTAGCGGGAGCTCCTACGAGCAGTACTTC
TRBD2	NA	TRBV19	TRBJ2-1	CASSPELAQYNEQFF	TGTGCCAGTAGCCCGGAACTAGCGCAATACAATGAGCAGTTCTTC
NA	few	TRBV19	TRBJ1-6	CASSSQGPSSPLHF	TGTGCCAGTAGTAGCCAAGGCCCCTCTTCACCCCTCCACTTT
NA	many	TRBV7-2	TRBJ1-4	CASSSRASEKLFF	TGTGCCAGCAGCTCCAGGGCTTCGGAAAAACTGTTTTTT
NA	many	TRBV19	TRBJ2-5	CARMPSGEKGRETQYF	TGTGCCAGGATGCCTAGTGGGGAGAAGGGAAGAGAGACCCAGTACTTC
TRBD2	few	TRBV20-1	TRBJ2-1	CSVSSGRDHNEQFF	TGCAGTGTTTCTAGCGGGAGGGACCACAATGAGCAGTTCTTC
NA	NA	TRBV28	TRBJ2-5	CASSTGVPETQYF	TGTGCCAGCAGTACTGGGGTTCCAGAGACCCAGTACTTC
NA	NA	TRBV6-5	TRBJ2-5	CASSYRQSFKEGQYF	TGTGCCAGCAGTTACCGCCAGTCGTTCAAGGAGGGACAGTACTTC
NA	few	TRBV29-1	TRBJ2-1	CSVEGQEDEQFF	TGCAGCGTTGAAGGGCAGGAGGATGAGCAGTTCTTC
NA	NA	TRBV11-2	TRBJ2-7	CASRQGGGYEQYF	TGTGCCAGCAGGCAGGGAGGAGGCTACGAGCAGTACTTC
NA	few	TRBV24-1	TRBJ1-5	CATSRRGAGNQPQHF	TGTGCCACCAGTAGAAGGGGGGCGGGCAATCAGCCCCAGCATTTT
NA	many	TRBV15	TRBJ2-7	CATSRDVQFYEQYF	TGTGCCACCAGCAGAGATGTGCAGTTCTACGAACAGTACTTC
NA	few	TRBV27	TRBJ2-2	CASSLSFPTGELFF	TGTGCCAGCAGTTTATCATTCCCAACCGGGGAGCTGTTTTTT
NA	many	TRBV11-2	TRBJ2-7	CASSLLLGASGSYEQYF	TGTGCCAGCAGCTTATTATTGGGGGCCAGCGGAAGCTACGAGCAGTACTTC
NA	few	TRBV27	TRBJ2-4	CASSFPPPSGAPCEDIQYF	TGTGCCAGCAGTTTCCCCCCCCCTTCAGGGGCGCCGTGTGAGGACATTCAGTACTTC
NA	many	TRBV6-2/TRBV6-3	TRBJ2-6	CASKFPGSGANVLTF	TGTGCCAGCAAGTTCCCCGGGTCTGGGGCCAACGTCCTGACTTTC
TRBD2	few	TRBV15	TRBJ2-1	CATSRSHSTSGNYNEQFF	TGTGCCACCAGCAGAAGCCACTCGACTAGCGGTAACTACAATGAGCAGTTCTTC
TRBD2	many	TRBV7-9	TRBJ2-1	CASSLLAGEQFF	TGTGCCAGCAGCCTACTAGCGGGGGAGCAGTTCTTC
NA	NA	TRBV6-5	TRBJ2-1	CASSYSLDRPGREQFF	TGTGCCAGCAGTTACTCGTTGGATAGGCCGGGTCGTGAGCAGTTCTTC
NA	NA	TRBV4-1	TRBJ2-2	CASSQYSGGELFF	TGCGCCAGCAGCCAATATAGCGGCGGGGAGCTGTTTTTT
NA	NA	TRBV5-1	TRBJ2-3	CASSQEGYGTDTQYF	TGCGCCAGCAGCCAAGAGGGGTACGGCACAGATACGCAGTATTTT
NA	many	TRBV6-2/TRBV6-3	TRBJ2-2	CASSRQDTGELFF	TGTGCCAGCAGTAGACAGGACACCGGGGAGCTGTTTTTT